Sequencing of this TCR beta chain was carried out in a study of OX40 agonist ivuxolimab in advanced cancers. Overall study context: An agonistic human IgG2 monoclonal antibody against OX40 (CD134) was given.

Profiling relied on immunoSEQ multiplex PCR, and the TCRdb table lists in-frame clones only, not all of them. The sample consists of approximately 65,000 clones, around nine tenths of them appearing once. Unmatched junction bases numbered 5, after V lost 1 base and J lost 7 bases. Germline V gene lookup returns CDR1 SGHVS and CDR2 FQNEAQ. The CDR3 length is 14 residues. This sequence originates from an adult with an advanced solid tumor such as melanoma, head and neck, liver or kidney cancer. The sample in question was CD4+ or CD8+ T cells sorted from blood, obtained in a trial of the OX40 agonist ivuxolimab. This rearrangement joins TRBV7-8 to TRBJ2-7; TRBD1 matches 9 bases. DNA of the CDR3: TGTGCCAGCAGCTTAGGGACAGGGGTTAAGGAGCAGTACTTC. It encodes CASSLGTGVKEQYF.